The clone carrying this T cell receptor beta chain was observed many times. Its antigen remains unknown. Each CDR3 protein is one row after TCRdb ran MiXCR on the 5' RACE reads. Altogether hundreds of thousands of distinct CDR3 sequences are present, roughly 12% being singletons, with the ten largest covering around 1.5%. These data come from a study of identical twins. Study outcomes and limitations: Part of the zero-insertion signal could reflect confounding by invariant MAIT and iNKT cells. Interpretation of the results relied on cross-sectional statistical analysis and not on following the same donors. In monozygotic twins, models underestimated the sharing of out-of-frame TCR alpha.

V was trimmed by 3 bases and J by 7 bases, leaving 14 bases between them. The CDR3 sequence is 14 residues long. The germline gives CDR1 SGDLS, CDR2 YYNGEE. Separately, the same data were catalogued under a study of yellow fever vaccine responses in identical twins. That paper notes: Reported findings indicate that twins' vaccine T cell responses seemed partially convergent, partially personalized.

The receptor was derived from a woman under 30 in good health. The sample consisted of PBMCs. The rearrangement joins TRBV9 to TRBJ2-1; D is unclear. The CDR3 region has the DNA TGTGCCAGCAGCGGCCCTAGAATTGTGAATGAGCAGTTCTTC. It encodes CASSGPRIVNEQFF.